Listed below are T cell receptor beta chains from one sample, sequenced in a study of CD8+CD57+ T cells in acquired aplastic anemia. TCRdb fed the reads into MiXCR, producing one record per CDR3 protein. The data hold just over 150,000 distinct CDR3 sequences, with around 48% observed a single time. The sequenced sample consisted of sorted CD4+, CD8+, or CD8+CD57+ T cells (not recorded which) from PBMCs. The receptor source for this set is a human donor with aplastic anemia. Each CDR3 is given with its conserved first and last residue. A D gene is named only where the DNA matches it firmly. Not every row has a clone size; where given, it reads once, few, many or a size class.

CDR3 protein,CDR3 DNA,clone size,V gene,D gene,J gene
CASSEPGQGGSYEQYF,TGTGCCAGCAGCGAGCCGGGACAGGGGGGGTCCTACGAGCAGTACTTC,many,TRBV2,TRBD1,TRBJ2-7
CSVGTGGGYTF,TGCAGCGTTGGGACAGGGGGCGGCTACACCTTC,NA,TRBV29-1,TRBD1,TRBJ1-2
CASSLSYETENNEQFF,TGTGCCAGCAGTTTGTCCTATGAGACAGAAAACAATGAGCAGTTCTTC,NA,TRBV12-3/TRBV12-4,NA,TRBJ2-1
CAWSEGNTIYF,TGTGCCTGGAGTGAAGGAAACACCATATATTTT,NA,TRBV30,NA,TRBJ1-3
CSVRGLDYEQYF,TGCAGCGTTCGGGGGCTAGACTACGAGCAGTACTTC,NA,TRBV29-1,NA,TRBJ2-7
CASSLDPTDTQYF,TGTGCCAGCAGCTTAGACCCGACAGATACGCAGTATTTT,many,TRBV7-2,NA,TRBJ2-3
CASSAKGLGLEEQYF,TGCGCCAGCAGTGCTAAGGGACTTGGGTTGGAGGAGCAGTACTTC,many,TRBV10-1,NA,TRBJ2-7
CSASLGQGGLTDTQYF,TGCAGTGCTAGTCTCGGACAGGGGGGACTCACAGATACGCAGTATTTT,few,TRBV20-1,TRBD1,TRBJ2-3
CASSLERVAPYEQYF,TGTGCCAGCAGCTTAGAAAGGGTAGCACCCTACGAGCAGTACTTC,many,TRBV11-3,NA,TRBJ2-7
CASSDAGGPRETQYF,TGTGCCAGCAGTGATGCGGGAGGGCCCCGTGAGACCCAGTACTTC,NA,TRBV25-1,TRBD2,TRBJ2-5
CASSRGEDRDHEQYF,TGTGCCAGCAGCCGAGGCGAGGACAGGGATCACGAGCAGTACTTC,NA,TRBV9,TRBD1,TRBJ2-7
CASSDFSGARELFF,TGTGCCAGCAGTGACTTTTCGGGCGCCCGGGAGCTGTTTTTT,once,TRBV2,NA,TRBJ2-2
CSATTGTANTGELFF,TGCAGTGCCACTACCGGGACAGCGAACACCGGGGAGCTGTTTTTT,NA,TRBV20-1,TRBD1,TRBJ2-2
CASSFRRVNTEAFF,TGTGCCAGCAGCTTCCGCAGGGTGAACACTGAAGCTTTCTTT,few,TRBV11-3,NA,TRBJ1-1
CSARAPGGRNTEAFF,TGCAGTGCTAGAGCTCCAGGGGGCCGGAACACTGAAGCTTTCTTT,NA,TRBV20-1,TRBD1,TRBJ1-1
CASSLVGTYTF,TGTGCCAGCAGCTTAGTGGGGACCTACACCTTC,NA,TRBV7-9,NA,TRBJ1-2
CASSPPFSGTLDNSPLHF,TGTGCCAGTAGTCCTCCCTTCTCCGGGACACTAGATAATTCACCCCTCCACTTT,many,TRBV19,NA,TRBJ1-6
CASSLVLGNTEAFF,TGTGCCAGCAGCTTGGTTCTGGGGAACACTGAAGCTTTCTTT,NA,TRBV5-6,NA,TRBJ1-1
CASSHKGWDFHDTGELFF,TGTGCCAGCAGCCATAAAGGTTGGGACTTTCACGATACCGGGGAGCTGTTTTTT,NA,TRBV14,NA,TRBJ2-2
CASSFYQETQYF,TGTGCCAGCAGCTTCTACCAAGAGACCCAGTACTTC,NA,TRBV7-8,NA,TRBJ2-5
CASSQETASFYGYTF,TGTGCCAGCAGCCAAGAAACGGCCAGTTTCTATGGCTACACCTTC,many,TRBV14,NA,TRBJ1-2
CASSDWGTEAFF,TGTGCCAGCAGTGATTGGGGCACTGAAGCTTTCTTT,NA,TRBV6-1,NA,TRBJ1-1
CASSYAQYF,TGTGCCAGCAGTTACGCGCAGTACTTC,NA,TRBV9,NA,TRBJ2-7
CSARGRDSVYLGTDTQYF,TGCAGTGCTAGAGGGCGGGACAGCGTCTACCTTGGCACAGATACGCAGTATTTT,many,TRBV20-1,NA,TRBJ2-3
CASSEDRGQYF,TGTGCCAGCAGCGAAGACAGGGGGCAGTACTTC,NA,TRBV7-2,TRBD1,TRBJ2-7
CSVGNSGNTIYF,TGCAGCGTTGGGAATTCTGGAAACACCATATATTTT,NA,TRBV29-1,NA,TRBJ1-3
CASSLRQGGEQYF,TGTGCCAGCAGCTTAAGACAGGGAGGCGAGCAGTACTTC,many,TRBV11-2,NA,TRBJ2-7
CASSPADTYNEQFF,TGTGCCAGCAGCCCTGCGGACACCTACAATGAGCAGTTCTTC,NA,TRBV14,NA,TRBJ2-1